The clone carrying this T cell receptor beta chain appeared a few times. Its antigen is still unknown. Sequencing used immunoSEQ multiplex PCR; TCRdb keeps in-frame clones, though not all of them. The table shows approximately 23,000 clones, with 60% to 80% occurring only once. These data originate in a study of vaccination effects on CD4 cells after COVID-19. On the study more broadly: Each participant received a vaccine that was either BNT162b2 or mRNA-1273, given as two doses.

The length of the CDR3 is 14 residues. Germline CDR1 reads SGHRS; CDR2 reads YFSETQ. Trimming pared 6 bases from V and 7 bases from J, leaving 17 bases between. Under the ViraFEST assay, PBMC were stimulated with viral peptide pools so that antigen-specific CD4+ T cells expanded. Sequencing was performed afterwards. After roughly 9 days in culture, the CD4+ T cells were isolated. None of these healthy vaccinees had been infected with SARS-CoV-2 before vaccination. The chain joins TRBV5-1 to TRBJ2-1; possibly TRBD1 for D (6 bases). The sequences come from CD4+ T cells from PBMCs cultured with HCoV-NL63 spike peptides, collected before COVID-19 vaccination. The TCR originated in a human donor who received a COVID-19 vaccine. CDR3 sequence (DNA): TGCGCCAGCAAGGAATGGGGACACTCTAATGAGCAGTTCTTC. Its translation is CASKEWGHSNEQFF.